The 5 T cell receptor beta chains presented below share a single source sample, sequenced in a study of T cell responses to AZD1222 COVID-19 vaccine. Assay: immunoSEQ multiplex PCR; the TCRdb copy retains only in-frame clones and omits some. Found here are about 140,000 clones, 90% of them singletons; the top ten hold about 3%. Material: peripheral blood, obtained on day 0 of AZD1222 vaccination. The receptors stem from an adult in good health.

The chain combines TRBV27 with TRBJ1-6; D gene ambiguous. The CDR3 covers 13 residues. The V and J ends lost 6 bases and 8 bases respectively, with 11 bases between them. In germline, CDR1 is MNHEY, CDR2 SMNVEV (reference sequence). The CDR3 DNA follows: TGTGCCAGCAGACCCGGAGCGGATTCACCCCTCCACTTT. Translated, it gives CASRPGADSPLHF.

The J gene is TRBJ1-2, the V gene TRBV12-3 or TRBV12-4; D is unresolved. V was cut by 6 bases and J by 6 bases, with 11 bases left in between. This CDR3 region has 12 residues. The chain's CDR3 is CASSLQWDGYTF. DNA for the CDR3: TGTGCCAGCAGCCTACAGTGGGATGGCTACACCTTC.

This clone was counted a single time. Just one base apart from a much larger clone, this may be a read error. The chain links TRBV19 to TRBJ2-1; TRBD2 agrees at 12 bases. J lost 3 bases, V lost 7 bases, and 4 bases had no gene match. This CDR3 is 15 amino acids long. Germline V gene sequence: CDR1 LNHDA, CDR2 SQIVND (reference sequence). This CDR3 reads CASNTTSGSYNEQFF. The CDR3 DNA is TGTGCCAGTAATACGACTAGCGGGAGCTACAATGAGCAGTTCTTC.

The chain carries TRBV7-9 and TRBJ1-6; D gene unclear. The length of the CDR3 is 16 residues. Germline V lookup: CDR1 SEHNR, CDR2 FQNEAQ (reference sequence). Trimming took off 1 base at V and 5 bases at J, with 12 bases between the two ends. CDR3 region: CASSLVRMLDNSPLHF. The DNA of the CDR3 is TGTGCCAGCAGCTTAGTAAGGATGTTAGATAATTCACCCCTCCACTTT.

The chain links TRBV4-2 to TRBJ2-7; D may be TRBD1 (5 bases). This CDR3 comprises 18 residues. Trimming shortened V by 1 base and J by 3 bases, and 22 bases separated the two germline ends. CDR1 is LGHNA and CDR2 is YNFKEQ in the germline V gene. The CDR3 DNA sequence: TGTGCCAGCAGCCAAGGATCTTTCCTGGACACCGAAATCTACGAGCAGTACTTC. It codes for CASSQGSFLDTEIYEQYF.